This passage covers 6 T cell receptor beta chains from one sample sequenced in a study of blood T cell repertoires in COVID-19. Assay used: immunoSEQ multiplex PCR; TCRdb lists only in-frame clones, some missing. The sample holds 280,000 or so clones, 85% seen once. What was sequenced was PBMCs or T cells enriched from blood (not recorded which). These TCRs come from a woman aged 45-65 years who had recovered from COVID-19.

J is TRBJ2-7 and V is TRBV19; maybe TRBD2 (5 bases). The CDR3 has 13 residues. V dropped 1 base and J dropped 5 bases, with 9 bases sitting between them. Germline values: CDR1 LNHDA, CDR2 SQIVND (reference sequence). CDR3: CASSIVSGNEQYF. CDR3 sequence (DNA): TGTGCCAGTAGTATAGTATCCGGGAACGAGCAGTACTTC.

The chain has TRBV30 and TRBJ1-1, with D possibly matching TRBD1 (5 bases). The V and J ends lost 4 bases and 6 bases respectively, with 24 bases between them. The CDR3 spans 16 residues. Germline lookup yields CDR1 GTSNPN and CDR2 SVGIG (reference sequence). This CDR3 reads CAWIRRQFLPIPEAFF. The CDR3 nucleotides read TGTGCCTGGATCCGGAGACAGTTCCTCCCCATCCCTGAAGCTTTCTTT.

CDR3 amino acids: CASSLTPGQGGNQPQHF. CDR3 in DNA: TGTGCCAGCAGTCTCACCCCTGGACAGGGAGGTAATCAGCCCCAGCATTTT. This chain joins TRBV2 and TRBJ1-5, with 8 bases that match TRBD1. J gave up 4 bases and V 5 bases, and 13 bases lay outside the gene matches. The length of the CDR3 is 17 residues. Germline values: CDR1 SNHLY, CDR2 FYNNEI.

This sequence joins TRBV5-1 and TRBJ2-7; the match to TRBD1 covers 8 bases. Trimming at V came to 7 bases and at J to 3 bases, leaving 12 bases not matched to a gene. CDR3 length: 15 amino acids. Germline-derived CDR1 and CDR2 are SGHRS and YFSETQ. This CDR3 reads CASREGQALNYEQYF. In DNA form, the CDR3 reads TGCGCCAGCCGCGAGGGACAGGCCTTAAACTACGAGCAGTACTTC.

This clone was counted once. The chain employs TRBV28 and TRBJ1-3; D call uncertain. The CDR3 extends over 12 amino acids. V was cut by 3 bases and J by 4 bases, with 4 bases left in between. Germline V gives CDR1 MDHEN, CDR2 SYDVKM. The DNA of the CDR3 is TGTGCCAGCAGTTTTGAGGGAAACACCATATATTTT. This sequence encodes CASSFEGNTIYF.

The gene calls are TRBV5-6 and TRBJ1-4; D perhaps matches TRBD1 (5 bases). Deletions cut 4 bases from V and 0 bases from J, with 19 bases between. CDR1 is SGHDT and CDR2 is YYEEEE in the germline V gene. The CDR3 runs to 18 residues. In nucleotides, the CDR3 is TGTGCCAGCAGCGGGGGTCCGGGGGAGGCTGCAACTAATGAAAAACTGTTTTTT. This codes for CASSGGPGEAATNEKLFF. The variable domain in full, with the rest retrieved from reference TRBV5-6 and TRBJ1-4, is DAGVTQSPTHLIKTRGQQVTLRCSPKSGHDTVSWYQQALGQGPQFIFQYYEEEERQRGNFPDRFSGHQFPNYSSELNVNALLLGDSALYLCASSGGPGEAATNEKLFFGSGTQLSVL.